Sequencing of this TCR beta chain was carried out in a study of breast tumors, draining lymph nodes, adjacent tissues. In germline, CDR1 is SGHTA, CDR2 FQGTGA. The CDR3 spans 19 residues. The ends lost 5 bases at V and 0 bases at J; junction bases unmatched: 13. In its sample, this clonotype was seen a few times. Axillary draining lymph nodes of breast cancer patients supplied the node samples. TCRdb re-called the multiplex PCR reads with MiXCR, one entry per CDR3 protein. The sample includes approximately 230,000 distinct CDR3 sequences, under 35% of them seen just once. The sequencing sample was made of axillary lymph node tissue. The TCR comes from a female donor with breast cancer. Some clones in this sample may be carry-over from other donors' samples. J is TRBJ2-1 and V is TRBV7-3; 10 nucleotides match TRBD2. CDR3 residues: CASSATSGWIPSSYNEQFF. CDR3 nucleotide sequence: TGTGCCAGCAGCGCGACTAGCGGGTGGATACCGAGCTCCTACAATGAGCAGTTCTTC. The full variable domain, rest sourced from reference TRBV7-3 and TRBJ2-1, is GAGVSQTPSNKVTEKGKYVELRCDPISGHTALYWYRQSLGQGPEFLIYFQGTGAADDSGLPNDRFFAVRPEGSVSTLKIQRTERGDSAVYLCASSATSGWIPSSYNEQFFGPGTRLTVL.